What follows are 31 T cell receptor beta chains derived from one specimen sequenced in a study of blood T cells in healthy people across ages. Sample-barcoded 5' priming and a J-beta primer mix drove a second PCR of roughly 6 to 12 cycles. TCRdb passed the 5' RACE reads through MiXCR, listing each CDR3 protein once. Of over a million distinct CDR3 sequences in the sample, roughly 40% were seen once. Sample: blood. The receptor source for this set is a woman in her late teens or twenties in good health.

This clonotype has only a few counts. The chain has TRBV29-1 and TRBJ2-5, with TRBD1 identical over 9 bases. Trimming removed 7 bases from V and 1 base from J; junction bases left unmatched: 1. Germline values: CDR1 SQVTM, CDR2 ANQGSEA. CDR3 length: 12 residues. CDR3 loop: CSAGQGQETQYF. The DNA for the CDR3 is TGCAGCGCGGGACAGGGCCAAGAGACCCAGTACTTC.

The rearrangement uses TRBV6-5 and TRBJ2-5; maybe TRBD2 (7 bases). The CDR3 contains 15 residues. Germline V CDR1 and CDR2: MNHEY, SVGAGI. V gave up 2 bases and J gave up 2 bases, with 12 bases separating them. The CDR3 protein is CASSYKGGLQETQYF. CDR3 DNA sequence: TGTGCCAGCAGTTACAAGGGGGGGTTACAAGAGACCCAGTACTTC.

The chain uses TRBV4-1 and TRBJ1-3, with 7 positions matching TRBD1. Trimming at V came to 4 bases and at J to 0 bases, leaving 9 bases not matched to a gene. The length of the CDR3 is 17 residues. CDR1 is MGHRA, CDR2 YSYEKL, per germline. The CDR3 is CASSLKTGEASGNTIYF. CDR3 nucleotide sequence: TGCGCCAGCAGCCTAAAAACAGGGGAAGCCTCTGGAAACACCATATATTTT.

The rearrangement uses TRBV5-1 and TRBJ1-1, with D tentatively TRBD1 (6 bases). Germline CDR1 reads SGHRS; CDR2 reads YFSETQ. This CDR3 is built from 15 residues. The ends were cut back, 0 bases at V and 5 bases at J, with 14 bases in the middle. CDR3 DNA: TGCGCCAGCAGCTTGGGCCAGGGGATTGGGACTGAAGCTTTCTTT. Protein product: CASSLGQGIGTEAFF.

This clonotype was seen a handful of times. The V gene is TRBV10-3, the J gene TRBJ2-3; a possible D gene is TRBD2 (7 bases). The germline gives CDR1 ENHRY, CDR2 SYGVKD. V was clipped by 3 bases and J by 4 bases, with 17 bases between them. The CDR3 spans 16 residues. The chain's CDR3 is CAISEGLGGTADTQYF. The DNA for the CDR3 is TGTGCCATCAGTGAAGGACTAGGGGGAACGGCAGATACGCAGTATTTT.

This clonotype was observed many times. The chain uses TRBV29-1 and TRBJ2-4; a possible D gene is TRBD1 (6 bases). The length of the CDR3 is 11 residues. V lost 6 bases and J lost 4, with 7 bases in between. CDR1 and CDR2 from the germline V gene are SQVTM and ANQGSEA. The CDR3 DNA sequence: TGCAGCGTAGGACAGAAAAACATTCAGTACTTC. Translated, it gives CSVGQKNIQYF.

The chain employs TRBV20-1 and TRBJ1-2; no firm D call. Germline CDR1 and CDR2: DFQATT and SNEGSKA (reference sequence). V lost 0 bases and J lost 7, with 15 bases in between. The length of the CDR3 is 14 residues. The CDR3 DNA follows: TGCAGTGCTAGAGATGTGAAGGCGTGGGGTGGCTACACCTTC. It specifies CSARDVKAWGGYTF.

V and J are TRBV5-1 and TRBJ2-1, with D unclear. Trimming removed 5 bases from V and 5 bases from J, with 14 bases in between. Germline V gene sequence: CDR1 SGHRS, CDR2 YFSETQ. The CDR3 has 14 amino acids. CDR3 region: CASSPDPNNNEQFF. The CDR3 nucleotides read TGCGCCAGCAGTCCCGACCCAAATAACAATGAGCAGTTCTTC.

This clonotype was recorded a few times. CDR3 residues: CSAVLGEQFF. For the CDR3, the DNA is TGCAGTGCTGTTCTAGGGGAGCAGTTCTTC. The V call is TRBV20-1, the J call TRBJ2-1; D not resolved. Deletions cut 5 bases from V and 10 bases from J, with 9 bases between. The CDR3 is made up of 10 amino acids. Germline assignment: CDR1 DFQATT and CDR2 SNEGSKA (reference sequence).

The CDR3 DNA follows: TGCAGCGTTGATAGGGGACTCTTGGCAGATACGCAGTATTTT. Translated: CSVDRGLLADTQYF. This chain connects TRBV29-1 to TRBJ2-3; TRBD2 is a possible D gene (6 bases). The V end lost 3 bases, the J end lost 4 bases, and 14 bases lay between the germline ends. From germline, CDR1 is SQVTM and CDR2 ANQGSEA. This CDR3 is built from 14 residues.

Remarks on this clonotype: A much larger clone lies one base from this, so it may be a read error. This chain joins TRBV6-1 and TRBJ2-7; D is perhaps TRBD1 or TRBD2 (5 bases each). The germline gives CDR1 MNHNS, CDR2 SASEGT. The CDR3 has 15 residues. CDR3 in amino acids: CACSERQGEAYEQYF. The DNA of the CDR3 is TGTGCCTGCAGTGAAAGGCAGGGAGAGGCCTACGAGCAGTACTTC.

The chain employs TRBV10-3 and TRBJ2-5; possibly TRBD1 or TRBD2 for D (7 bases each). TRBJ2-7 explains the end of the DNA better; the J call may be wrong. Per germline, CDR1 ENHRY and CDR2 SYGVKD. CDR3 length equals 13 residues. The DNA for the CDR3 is TGTGCCATCAGAGCCTCAGGGGGGGACGAGCAGTACTTC. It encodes CAIRASGGDEQYF.

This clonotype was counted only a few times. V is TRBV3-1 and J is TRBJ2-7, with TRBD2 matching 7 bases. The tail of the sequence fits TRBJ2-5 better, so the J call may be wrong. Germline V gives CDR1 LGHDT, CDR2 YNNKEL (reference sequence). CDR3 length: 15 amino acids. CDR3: CASSQVTSFQETQYF. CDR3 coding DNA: TGTGCCAGCAGCCAAGTGACTAGCTTTCAGGAGACCCAGTACTTC.

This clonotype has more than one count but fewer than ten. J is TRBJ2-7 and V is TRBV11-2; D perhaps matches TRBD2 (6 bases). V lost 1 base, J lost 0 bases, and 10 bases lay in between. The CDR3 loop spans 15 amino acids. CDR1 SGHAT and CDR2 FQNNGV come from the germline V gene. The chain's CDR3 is CASSLARDLSYEQYF. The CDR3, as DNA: TGTGCCAGCAGCTTAGCGCGGGACCTCTCCTACGAGCAGTACTTC.

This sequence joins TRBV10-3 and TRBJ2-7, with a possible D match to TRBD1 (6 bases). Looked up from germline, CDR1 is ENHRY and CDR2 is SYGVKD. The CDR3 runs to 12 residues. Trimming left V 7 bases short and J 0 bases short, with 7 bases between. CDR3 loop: CAITGDSYEQYF. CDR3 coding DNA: TGTGCCATCACAGGGGACTCCTACGAGCAGTACTTC.

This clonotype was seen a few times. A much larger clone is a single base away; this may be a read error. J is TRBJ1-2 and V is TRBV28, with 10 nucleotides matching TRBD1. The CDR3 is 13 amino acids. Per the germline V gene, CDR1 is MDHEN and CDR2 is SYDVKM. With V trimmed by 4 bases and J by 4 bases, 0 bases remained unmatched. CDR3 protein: CASSWTGGYGYTF. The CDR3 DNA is TGTGCCAGCAGTTGGACAGGGGGCTATGGCTACACCTTC.

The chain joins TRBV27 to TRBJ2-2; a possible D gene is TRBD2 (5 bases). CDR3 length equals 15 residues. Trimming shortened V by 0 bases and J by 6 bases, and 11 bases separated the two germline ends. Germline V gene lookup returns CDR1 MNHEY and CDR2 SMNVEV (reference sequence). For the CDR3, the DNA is TGTGCCAGCAGTTTATCCCTTTGGACTTCCGGGGAGCTGTTTTTT. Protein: CASSLSLWTSGELFF.

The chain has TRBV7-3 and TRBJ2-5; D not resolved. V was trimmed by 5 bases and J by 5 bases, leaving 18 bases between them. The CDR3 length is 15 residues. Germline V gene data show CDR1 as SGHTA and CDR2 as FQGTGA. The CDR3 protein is CASSPRVALGETQYF. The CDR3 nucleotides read TGTGCCAGCAGCCCCCGCGTTGCCCTTGGGGAGACCCAGTACTTC. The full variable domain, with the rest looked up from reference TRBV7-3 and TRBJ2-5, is GAGVSQTPSNKVTEKGKYVELRCDPISGHTALYWYRQSLGQGPEFLIYFQGTGAADDSGLPNDRFFAVRPEGSVSTLKIQRTERGDSAVYLCASSPRVALGETQYFGPGTRLLVL.

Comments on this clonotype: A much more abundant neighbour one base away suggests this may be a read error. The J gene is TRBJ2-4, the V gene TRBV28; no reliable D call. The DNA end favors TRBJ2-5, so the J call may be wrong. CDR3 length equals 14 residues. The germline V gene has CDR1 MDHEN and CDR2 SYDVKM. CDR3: CASSHNNDQETQYF. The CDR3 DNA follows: TGTGCCAGCAGTCATAACAATGACCAAGAGACCCAGTACTTC.

As DNA, the CDR3 is TGTGCCAGCAGCGCCTCCCGGGACAGCTACGAGCAGTACTTC. The encoded protein is CASSASRDSYEQYF. The chain employs TRBV13 and TRBJ2-7, with TRBD1 matching 7 bases. Germline lookup yields CDR1 PRHDT and CDR2 FYEKMQ (reference sequence). The CDR3 spans 14 residues. The junction had 7 bases not matched to a gene; V was cut back by 5 bases and J by 3 bases. Full variable domain (remainder filled in from reference TRBV13 and TRBJ2-7): AAGVIQSPRHLIKEKRETATLKCYPIPRHDTVYWYQQGPGQDPQFLISFYEKMQSDKGSIPDRFSAQQFSDYHSELNMSSLELGDSALYFCASSASRDSYEQYFGPGTRLTVT.

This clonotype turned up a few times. This CDR3 is CASSQELGGAWNEQFF. The CDR3, as DNA: TGTGCCAGCAGCCAAGAACTTGGGGGGGCCTGGAATGAGCAGTTCTTC. This sequence joins TRBV4-2 and TRBJ2-1; possibly TRBD2 for D (7 bases). CDR1 and CDR2 from the germline V gene are LGHNA and YNFKEQ. V dropped 0 bases and J dropped 7 bases, with 16 bases sitting between them. The CDR3 has 16 amino acids.

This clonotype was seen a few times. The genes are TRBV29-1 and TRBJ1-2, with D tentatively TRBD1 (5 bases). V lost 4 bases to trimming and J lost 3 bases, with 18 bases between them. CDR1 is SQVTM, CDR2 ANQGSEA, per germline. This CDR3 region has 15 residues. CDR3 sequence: CSVVSAGRGDYGYTF. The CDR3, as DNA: TGCAGCGTTGTGAGTGCCGGACGAGGGGACTATGGCTACACCTTC.

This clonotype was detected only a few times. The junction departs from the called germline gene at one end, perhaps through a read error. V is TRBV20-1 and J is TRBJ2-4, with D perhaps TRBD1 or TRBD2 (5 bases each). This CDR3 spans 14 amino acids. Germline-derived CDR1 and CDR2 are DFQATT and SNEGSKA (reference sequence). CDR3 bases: TGCAGTGCTCGAGAGGGGCAAGCCAAAAACATTCAGTACTTC. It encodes CSAREGQAKNIQYF.

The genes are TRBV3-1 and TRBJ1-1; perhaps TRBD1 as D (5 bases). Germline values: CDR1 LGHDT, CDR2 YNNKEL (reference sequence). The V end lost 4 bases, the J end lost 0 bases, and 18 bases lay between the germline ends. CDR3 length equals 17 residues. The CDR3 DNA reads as TGTGCCAGCAGCCCTCACGATTTCACAGGACTGAACACTGAAGCTTTCTTT. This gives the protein CASSPHDFTGLNTEAFF.

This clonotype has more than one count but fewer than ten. The CDR3 loop reads CASSVGTRTYNEQFF. CDR3 DNA sequence: TGTGCCAGCAGCGTAGGGACTAGGACTTACAATGAGCAGTTCTTC. The V and J genes are TRBV9 and TRBJ2-1, with 7 bases fitting TRBD2. The germline V gene encodes CDR1 SGDLS and CDR2 YYNGEE. This CDR3 region has 15 residues. V dropped 0 bases and J dropped 4; count of bases not matched to a gene: 4.

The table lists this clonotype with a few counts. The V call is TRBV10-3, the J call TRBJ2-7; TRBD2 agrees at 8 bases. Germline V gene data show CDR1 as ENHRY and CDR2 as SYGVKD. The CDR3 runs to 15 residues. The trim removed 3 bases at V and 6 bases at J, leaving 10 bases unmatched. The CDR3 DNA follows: TGTGCCATCAGTGACTCCCCGGGGCTAGCGGGCGAGCAGTACTTC. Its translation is CAISDSPGLAGEQYF.

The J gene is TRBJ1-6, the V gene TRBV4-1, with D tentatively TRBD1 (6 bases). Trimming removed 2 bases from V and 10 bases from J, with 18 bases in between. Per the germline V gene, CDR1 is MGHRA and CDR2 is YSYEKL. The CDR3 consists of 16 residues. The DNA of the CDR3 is TGCGCCAGCAGCCAACCCAGGGGCCCTCTTCAGTCACCCCTCCACTTT. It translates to CASSQPRGPLQSPLHF.

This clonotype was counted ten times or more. DNA for the CDR3: TGCAGCGTTGAATACAGGGGGACCTACAATGAGCAGTTCTTC. This gives the protein CSVEYRGTYNEQFF. The rearrangement joins TRBV29-1 to TRBJ2-1, with TRBD1 identical over 8 bases. CDR3 length: 14 residues. Trimming took 2 bases from V and 2 from J; bases not matched to a gene: 2. CDR1 SQVTM and CDR2 ANQGSEA come from the germline V gene.

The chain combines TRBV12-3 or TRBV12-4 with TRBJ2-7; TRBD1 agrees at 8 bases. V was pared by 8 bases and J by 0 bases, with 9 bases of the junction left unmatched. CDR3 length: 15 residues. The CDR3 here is CASGGTGPPSYEQYF. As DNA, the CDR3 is TGTGCCAGCGGTGGGACAGGACCTCCCTCCTACGAGCAGTACTTC.

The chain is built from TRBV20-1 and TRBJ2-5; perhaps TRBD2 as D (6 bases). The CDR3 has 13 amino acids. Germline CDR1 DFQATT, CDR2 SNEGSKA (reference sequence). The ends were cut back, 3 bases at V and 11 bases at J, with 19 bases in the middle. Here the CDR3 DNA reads TGCAGTGCTAGGGCCCGGGACTGGTACGCGCAGTACTTC. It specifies CSARARDWYAQYF.

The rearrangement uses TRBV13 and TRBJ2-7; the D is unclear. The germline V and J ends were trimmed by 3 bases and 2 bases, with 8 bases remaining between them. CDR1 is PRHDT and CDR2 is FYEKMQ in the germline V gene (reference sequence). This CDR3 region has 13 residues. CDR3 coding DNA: TGTGCCAGCAGCTTTCCAGCCCCCTACGAGCAGTACTTC. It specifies CASSFPAPYEQYF.